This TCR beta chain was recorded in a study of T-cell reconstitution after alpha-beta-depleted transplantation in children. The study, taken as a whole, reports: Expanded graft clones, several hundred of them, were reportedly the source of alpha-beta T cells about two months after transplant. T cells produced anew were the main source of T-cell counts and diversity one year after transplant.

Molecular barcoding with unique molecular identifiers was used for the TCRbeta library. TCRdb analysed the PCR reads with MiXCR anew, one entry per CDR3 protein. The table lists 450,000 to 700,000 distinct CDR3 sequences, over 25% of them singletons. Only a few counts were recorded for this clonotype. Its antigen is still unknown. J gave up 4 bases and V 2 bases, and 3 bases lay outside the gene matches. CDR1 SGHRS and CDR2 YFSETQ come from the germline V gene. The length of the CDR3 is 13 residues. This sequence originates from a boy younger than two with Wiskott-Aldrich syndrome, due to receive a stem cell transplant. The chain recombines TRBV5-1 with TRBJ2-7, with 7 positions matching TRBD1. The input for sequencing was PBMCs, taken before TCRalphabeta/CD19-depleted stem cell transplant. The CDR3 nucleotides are TGCGCCAGCAGCTTTTCACAGGGGTACGAGCAGTACTTC. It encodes CASSFSQGYEQYF.